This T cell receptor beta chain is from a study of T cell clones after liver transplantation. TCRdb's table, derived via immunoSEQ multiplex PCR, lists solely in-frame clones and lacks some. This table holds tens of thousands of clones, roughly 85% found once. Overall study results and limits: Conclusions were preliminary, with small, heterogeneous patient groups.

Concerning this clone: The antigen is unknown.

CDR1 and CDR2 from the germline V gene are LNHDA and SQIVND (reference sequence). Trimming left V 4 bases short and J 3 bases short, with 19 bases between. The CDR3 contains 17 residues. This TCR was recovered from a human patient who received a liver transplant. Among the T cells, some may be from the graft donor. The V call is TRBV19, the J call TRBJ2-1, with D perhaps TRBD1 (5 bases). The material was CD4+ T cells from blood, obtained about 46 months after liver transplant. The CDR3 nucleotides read TGTGCCAGTAGTACCCCCAAGACAGCCTCTAGCTACAATGAGCAGTTCTTC. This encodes CASSTPKTASSYNEQFF. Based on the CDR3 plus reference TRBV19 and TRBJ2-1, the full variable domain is DGGITQSPKYLFRKEGQNVTLSCEQNLNHDAMYWYRQDPGQGLRLIYYSQIVNDFQKGDIAEGYSVSREKKESFPLTVTSAQKNPTAFYLCASSTPKTASSYNEQFFGPGTRLTVL.